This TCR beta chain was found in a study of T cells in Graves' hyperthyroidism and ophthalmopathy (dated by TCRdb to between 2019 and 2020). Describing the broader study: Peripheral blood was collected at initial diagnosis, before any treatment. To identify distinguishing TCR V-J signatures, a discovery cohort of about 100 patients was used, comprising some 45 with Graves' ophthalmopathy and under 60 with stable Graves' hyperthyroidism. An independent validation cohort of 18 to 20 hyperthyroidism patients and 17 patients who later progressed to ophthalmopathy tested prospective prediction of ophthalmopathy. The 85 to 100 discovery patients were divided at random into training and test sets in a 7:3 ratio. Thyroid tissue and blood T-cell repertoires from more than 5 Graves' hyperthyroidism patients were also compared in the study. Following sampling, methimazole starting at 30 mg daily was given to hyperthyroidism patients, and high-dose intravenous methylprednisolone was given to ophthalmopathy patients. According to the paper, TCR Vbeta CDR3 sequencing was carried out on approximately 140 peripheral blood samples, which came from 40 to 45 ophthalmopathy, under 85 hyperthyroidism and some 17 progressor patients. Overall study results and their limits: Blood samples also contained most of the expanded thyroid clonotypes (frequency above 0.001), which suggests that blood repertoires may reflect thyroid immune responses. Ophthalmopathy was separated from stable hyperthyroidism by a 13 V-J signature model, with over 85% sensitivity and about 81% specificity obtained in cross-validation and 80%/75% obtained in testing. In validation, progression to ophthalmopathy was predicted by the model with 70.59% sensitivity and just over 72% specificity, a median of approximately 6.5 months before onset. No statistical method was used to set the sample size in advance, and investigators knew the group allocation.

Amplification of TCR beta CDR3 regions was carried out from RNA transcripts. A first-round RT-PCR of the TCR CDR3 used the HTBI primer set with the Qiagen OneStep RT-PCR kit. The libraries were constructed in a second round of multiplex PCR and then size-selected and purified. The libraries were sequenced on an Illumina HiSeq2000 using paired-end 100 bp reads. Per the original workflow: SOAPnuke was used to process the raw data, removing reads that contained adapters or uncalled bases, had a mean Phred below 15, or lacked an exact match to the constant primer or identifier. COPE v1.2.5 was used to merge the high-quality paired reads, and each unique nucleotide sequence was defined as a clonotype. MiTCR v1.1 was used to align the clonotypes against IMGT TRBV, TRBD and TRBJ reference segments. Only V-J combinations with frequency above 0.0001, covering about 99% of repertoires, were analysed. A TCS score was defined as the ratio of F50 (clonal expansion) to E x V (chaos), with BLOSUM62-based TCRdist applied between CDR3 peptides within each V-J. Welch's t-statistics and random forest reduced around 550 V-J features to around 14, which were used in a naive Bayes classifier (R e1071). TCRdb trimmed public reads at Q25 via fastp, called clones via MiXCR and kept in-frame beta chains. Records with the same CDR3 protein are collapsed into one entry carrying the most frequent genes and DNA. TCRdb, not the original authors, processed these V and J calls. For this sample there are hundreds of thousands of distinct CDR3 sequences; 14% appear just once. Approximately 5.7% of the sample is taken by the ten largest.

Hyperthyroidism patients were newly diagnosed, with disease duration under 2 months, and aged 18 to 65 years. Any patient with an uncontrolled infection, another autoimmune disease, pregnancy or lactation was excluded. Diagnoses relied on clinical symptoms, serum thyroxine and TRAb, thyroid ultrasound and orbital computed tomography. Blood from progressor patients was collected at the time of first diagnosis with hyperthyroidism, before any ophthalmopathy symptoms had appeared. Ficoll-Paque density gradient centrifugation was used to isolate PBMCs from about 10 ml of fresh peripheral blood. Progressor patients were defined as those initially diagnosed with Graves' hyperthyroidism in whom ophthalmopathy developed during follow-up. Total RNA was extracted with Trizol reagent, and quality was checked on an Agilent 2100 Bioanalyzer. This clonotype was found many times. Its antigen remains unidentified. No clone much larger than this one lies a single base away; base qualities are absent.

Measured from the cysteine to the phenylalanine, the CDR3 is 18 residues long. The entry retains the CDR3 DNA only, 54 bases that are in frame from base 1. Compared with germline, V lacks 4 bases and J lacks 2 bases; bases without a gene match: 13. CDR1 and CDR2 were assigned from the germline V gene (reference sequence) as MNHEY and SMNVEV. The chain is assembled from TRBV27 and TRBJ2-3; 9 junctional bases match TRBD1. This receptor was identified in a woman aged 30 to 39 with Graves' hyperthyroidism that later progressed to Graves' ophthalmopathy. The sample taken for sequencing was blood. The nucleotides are TGTGCCAGCAGTTCTTTGGACAGGGGACTCCCTAACACAGATACGCAGTATTTT. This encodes CASSSLDRGLPNTDTQYF.